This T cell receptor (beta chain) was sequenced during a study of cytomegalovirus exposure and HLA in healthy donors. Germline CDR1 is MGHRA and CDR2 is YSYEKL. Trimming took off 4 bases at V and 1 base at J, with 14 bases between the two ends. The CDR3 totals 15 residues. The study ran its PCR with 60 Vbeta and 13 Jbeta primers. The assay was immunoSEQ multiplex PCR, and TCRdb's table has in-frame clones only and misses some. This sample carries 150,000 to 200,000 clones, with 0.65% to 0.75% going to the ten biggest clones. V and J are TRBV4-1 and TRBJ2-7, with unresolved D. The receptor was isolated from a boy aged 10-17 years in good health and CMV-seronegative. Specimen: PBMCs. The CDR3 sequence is CASSPIILQSYEQYF. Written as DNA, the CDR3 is TGCGCCAGCAGCCCAATCATTTTACAGTCCTACGAGCAGTACTTC.